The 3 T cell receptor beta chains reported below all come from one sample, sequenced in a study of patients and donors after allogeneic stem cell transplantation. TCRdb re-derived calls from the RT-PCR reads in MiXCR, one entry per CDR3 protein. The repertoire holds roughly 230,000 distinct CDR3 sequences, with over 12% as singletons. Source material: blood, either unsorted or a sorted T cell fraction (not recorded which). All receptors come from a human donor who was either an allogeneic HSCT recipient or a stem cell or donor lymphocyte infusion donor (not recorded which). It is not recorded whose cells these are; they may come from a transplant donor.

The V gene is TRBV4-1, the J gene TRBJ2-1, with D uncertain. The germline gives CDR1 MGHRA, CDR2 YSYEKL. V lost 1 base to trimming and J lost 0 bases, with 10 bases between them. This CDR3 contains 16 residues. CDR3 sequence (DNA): TGCGCCAGCAGCCAAGTCGACATCTTCTCCTACAATGAGCAGTTCTTC. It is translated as CASSQVDIFSYNEQFF.

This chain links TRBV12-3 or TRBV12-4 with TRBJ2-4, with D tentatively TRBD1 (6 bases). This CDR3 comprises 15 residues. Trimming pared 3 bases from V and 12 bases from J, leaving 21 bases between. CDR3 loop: CASSFGHKNREDQYF. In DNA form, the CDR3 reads TGTGCCAGCAGTTTCGGCCATAAGAACAGGGAAGATCAGTACTTC.

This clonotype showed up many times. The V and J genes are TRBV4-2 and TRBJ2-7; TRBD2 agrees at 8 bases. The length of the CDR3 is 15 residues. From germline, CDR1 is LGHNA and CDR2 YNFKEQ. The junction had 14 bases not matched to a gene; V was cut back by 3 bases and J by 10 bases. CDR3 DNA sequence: TGTGCCAGCAGCCAGTCAGCCGGGGGGGCCTTGGAACAGTACTTC. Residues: CASSQSAGGALEQYF.